The T cell receptor (beta chain) under discussion was sequenced for a study of early T cells in non-severe SARS-CoV-2 infection. Whole-study context: The study sequenced bulk RNA from unsorted whole blood, with chains unpaired. Study results and limitations: VDJdb-based matching was biased toward anti-spike CD8 responses and missed private and CD4 specificities.

The CDR3 has 15 amino acids. V lost 0 bases and J 1 base, leaving 12 bases between the germline ends. The germline V gene encodes CDR1 SQVTM and CDR2 ANQGSEA. This clonotype came up many times. The antigen is unknown. Unique molecular identifiers tagged individual cDNA molecules. One entry per CDR3 protein results from TCRdb running MiXCR on the 5' RACE reads. The profile shows 55,000 to 65,000 distinct CDR3 sequences, 8% to 10% of them singletons. The clonotype was recovered from an adult who was a healthcare worker with PCR-confirmed SARS-CoV-2 infection or an uninfected control (not recorded which). Source material: whole blood. The chain joins TRBV29-1 to TRBJ1-2, with no clear D. CDR3 residues: CSVEDPFRNNYGYTF. The CDR3 nucleotides read TGCAGCGTTGAAGATCCCTTCAGGAATAACTATGGCTACACCTTC.